This T cell receptor (beta chain) was recorded in a study of T cell changes during pregnancy in multiple sclerosis. The junction had 6 bases not matched to a gene; V was cut back by 0 bases and J by 4 bases. In germline, CDR1 is SGDLS, CDR2 YYNGEE. The CDR3 sequence is 15 residues long. Produced via immunoSEQ multiplex PCR; TCRdb's table is partial and in-frame only. The sample has about 46,000 clones, approximately 92% seen once. This clone was picked up one time. The sequence derives from a female donor with multiple sclerosis, enrolled in a pregnancy study. The chain uses TRBV9 and TRBJ2-5; 7 bases line up with TRBD2. The material sequenced was CD8+ T cells from peripheral blood mononuclear cells, taken after pregnancy. CDR3 nucleotides: TGTGCCAGCAGCGTAGAACCGGGAGGAGGAGAGACCCAGTACTTC. Translated: CASSVEPGGGETQYF.